Here is one TCR beta chain with its context. CDR3 length equals 14 residues. CDR1 is LNHNV and CDR2 is YYDKDF in the germline V gene (reference sequence). V was pared by 3 bases and J by 2 bases, with 8 bases between. As handled by the study authors: Amplification with reference gene primers provided the estimates of nucleated cell counts. Libraries were prepared by immunoSEQ multiplex PCR; TCRdb keeps only in-frame clonotypes and omits some of them. Clone size and the V and J calls come from that table; the DNA yielded D and trimming. The sample records 250,000 to 300,000 clones, 88% being singletons. The source of the sample is a study of blood T cell repertoires in COVID-19. Looking at the study overall: Samples of COVID-19 (acute and convalescent) were obtained from the United States, Italy and Spain. Sample material is recorded as cDNA or gDNA derived from T cells, B-cell-depleted T cells, or PBMCs.

The Seattle patients, enrolled during active infection, were followed longitudinally. The sequencing sample was made of peripheral blood. The TCR was taken from a woman aged 30 to 39 with COVID-19, enrolled during active disease. The chain uses TRBV15 and TRBJ1-3; D is undetermined. In DNA, the CDR3 is TGTGCCACCAGCAGGCGGGAGACTGGAAACACCATATATTTT. This codes for CATSRRETGNTIYF. Drawing the rest from reference TRBV15 and TRBJ1-3, the complete variable domain is DAMVIQNPRYQVTQFGKPVTLSCSQTLNHNVMYWYQQKSSQAPKLLFHYYDKDFNNEADTPDNFQSRRPNTSFCFLDIRSPGLGDTAMYLCATSRRETGNTIYFGEGSWLTVV.